These 29 T cell receptor beta chains were all obtained from the same sample, sequenced in a study of control samples from healthy donors and cancer patients. The method was immunoSEQ multiplex PCR; TCRdb's version includes in-frame clones alone and lacks a portion of them. The data show around 150,000 clones, with over 85% seen just once and approximately 12% held by the top ten. The material sequenced was blood. The receptors originated from a man aged 25 to 45 in good health.

The chain combines TRBV5-1 with TRBJ1-4; no clear D. The V gene's germline CDR1 is SGHRS and CDR2 YFSETQ. The CDR3 length is 14 residues. Deletions cut 0 bases from V and 4 bases from J, with 7 bases between. CDR3 sequence: CASSLGVNNEKLFF. The CDR3 DNA follows: TGCGCCAGCAGCTTGGGGGTAAATAATGAAAAACTGTTTTTT.

Notes on this clone: The same CDR3 can be traced to other DNA sequences in this sample. The chain has TRBV28 and TRBJ1-4; D is ambiguous. V was pared by 4 bases and J by 0 bases, with 12 bases between. There are 16 residues in the CDR3. Germline V gene sequence: CDR1 MDHEN, CDR2 SYDVKM. The DNA for the CDR3 is TGTGCCAGCAGTTCTCCCGGAGGAGCAACTAATGAAAAACTGTTTTTT. Amino acids: CASSSPGGATNEKLFF.

This sequence joins TRBV11-2 and TRBJ2-2, with unresolved D. The V end was cut by 0 bases, the J end by 0 bases, with 8 bases between. Germline V gives CDR1 SGHAT, CDR2 FQNNGV. The length of the CDR3 is 16 residues. The CDR3 region is CASSLEGAPNTGELFF. The CDR3 nucleotides are TGTGCCAGCAGCTTAGAGGGCGCTCCGAACACCGGGGAGCTGTTTTTT.

As DNA, the CDR3 is TGCGCCAGCAGCCTGGGAGGGCCCACAGATACGCAGTATTTT. Amino acid sequence: CASSLGGPTDTQYF. The chain is built from TRBV5-1 and TRBJ2-3; 7 positions agree with TRBD2. The CDR3 has 14 residues. V trimming: 4 bases; J trimming: 2 bases; junction bases outside the gene matches: 4. Germline CDR1 reads SGHRS; CDR2 reads YFSETQ.

The table lists this clone with a count of one. The chain links TRBV3-1 (or the pseudogene TRBV3-2) to TRBJ2-1; D call uncertain. Trimming left V 6 bases short and J 2 bases short, with 14 bases between. CDR3 length: 15 residues. Germline V gene sequence: CDR1 LGHDT, CDR2 YNNKEL (reference sequence). This CDR3 is CASSPSGYPYNEQFF. For the CDR3, the DNA is TGTGCCAGCAGTCCCTCCGGGTATCCCTACAATGAGCAGTTCTTC.

The chain employs TRBV5-1 and TRBJ2-3; 8 nucleotides line up with TRBD2. Germline loops: CDR1 SGHRS, CDR2 YFSETQ. CDR3 length: 15 amino acids. Germline trimming cut 4 bases from V and 5 bases from J; bases unmatched to any gene: 9. In nucleotides, the CDR3 is TGCGCCAGCAGCCCGGAAGCGGGAGCTGAAGATACGCAGTATTTT. Encoded protein: CASSPEAGAEDTQYF.

The CDR3 loop reads CASSEISAEDNEKLFF. In DNA form, the CDR3 reads TGTGCCAGCAGTGAAATCTCGGCAGAAGATAATGAAAAACTGTTTTTT. The chain carries TRBV2 and TRBJ1-4; D unclear. Germline lookup yields CDR1 SNHLY and CDR2 FYNNEI. The CDR3 is made up of 16 amino acids. V was clipped by 2 bases and J by 4 bases, with 14 bases between them.

The chain links TRBV19 to TRBJ2-3; 7 bases are a match to TRBD2. The CDR3 length is 15 residues. V was clipped by 9 bases and J by 3 bases; unmatched bases: 12. Germline V gene lookup returns CDR1 LNHDA and CDR2 SQIVND (reference sequence). The CDR3 region has the DNA TGTGCCAGCCAACCTGGGGGGGGGAAGACAGATACGCAGTATTTT. It yields the protein CASQPGGGKTDTQYF.

The chain combines TRBV20-1 with TRBJ1-1, with unresolved D. CDR3 length equals 14 residues. The germline V gene has CDR1 DFQATT and CDR2 SNEGSKA (reference sequence). The germline V and J ends were trimmed by 3 bases and 0 bases, with 11 bases remaining between them. In DNA, the CDR3 is TGCAGTGCTAGTATTACACAGATGAACACTGAAGCTTTCTTT. This codes for CSASITQMNTEAFF.

The rearrangement links TRBV7-2 to TRBJ2-1, with a tentative D call TRBD2 (6 bases). The V end was cut by 2 bases, the J end by 6 bases, with 14 bases between. In germline, CDR1 is SGHTA, CDR2 FQGNSA. The CDR3 has 15 amino acids. The CDR3 sequence: CASSLLAGRVNEQFF. CDR3 coding DNA: TGTGCCAGCAGCTTACTGGCGGGAAGGGTCAATGAGCAGTTCTTC.

The gene calls are TRBV25-1 and TRBJ2-1, with D perhaps matching TRBD2 (5 bases). V lost 0 bases to trimming and J lost 2 bases, with 11 bases between them. Germline lookup yields CDR1 MGHDK and CDR2 SYGVNS. The CDR3 totals 16 residues. CDR3 sequence: CASSEYILAPYNEQFF. The CDR3 DNA sequence: TGTGCCAGCAGTGAATATATCCTAGCCCCCTACAATGAGCAGTTCTTC.

The chain carries TRBV28 and TRBJ1-2; 9 bases are shared with TRBD1. J gave up 1 base and V 6 bases, and 9 bases lay outside the gene matches. The CDR3 has 16 amino acids. The V gene's germline CDR1 is MDHEN and CDR2 SYDVKM. The CDR3 coding sequence is TGTGCCAGCAGCGCCGGGACAGGGAACTTTAACTATGGCTACACCTTC. Protein product: CASSAGTGNFNYGYTF.

The genes are TRBV6-5 and TRBJ1-3, with 7 bases fitting TRBD1. The CDR3 extends over 13 amino acids. The germline gives CDR1 MNHEY, CDR2 SVGAGI. Trimming at V came to 8 bases and at J to 2 bases, leaving 3 bases not matched to a gene. The CDR3 region is CASGGQAGNTIYF. CDR3 DNA: TGTGCCAGCGGCGGACAGGCTGGAAACACCATATATTTT.

The rearrangement joins TRBV24-1 to TRBJ2-1, with 7 bases identical to TRBD1. The CDR3 extends over 15 amino acids. The V gene end was trimmed by 5 bases and the J gene end by 5 bases; junction bases not matched to a gene: 8. In germline, CDR1 is KGHDR, CDR2 SFDVKD. The chain's CDR3 is CATSAKGANNNEQFF. The DNA of the CDR3 is TGTGCCACCAGTGCTAAGGGGGCGAATAACAATGAGCAGTTCTTC.

The CDR3 DNA reads as TGTGCCACCAGCACAGGGGCCAAAGTGGATGGCTACACCTTC. Its protein product is CATSTGAKVDGYTF. V is TRBV24-1 and J is TRBJ1-2; 7 bases fit TRBD1. Germline-derived CDR1 and CDR2 are KGHDR and SFDVKD. V lost 7 bases and J lost 6; bases outside the gene matches: 10. There are 14 residues in the CDR3.

The chain is built from TRBV15 and TRBJ1-1, with no clear D. CDR3 length equals 12 residues. Germline CDR1 LNHNV, CDR2 YYDKDF (reference sequence). Trimming stripped 6 bases from V and 0 bases from J, with 5 bases between. The chain's CDR3 is CATRSLNTEAFF. The CDR3 DNA reads TGTGCCACCAGATCTCTGAACACTGAAGCTTTCTTT.

The chain employs TRBV9 and TRBJ2-7, with no clear D. Per the germline V gene, CDR1 is SGDLS and CDR2 is YYNGEE. Trimming removed 4 bases from V and 1 base from J, with 9 bases in between. The CDR3 spans 13 residues. This chain's CDR3 is CASSIGSSYEQYF. The CDR3 DNA reads as TGTGCCAGCAGCATCGGTTCTTCCTACGAGCAGTACTTC.

This clone was detected only once. The V and J genes are TRBV11-2 and TRBJ1-1, with TRBD1 identical over 7 bases. The germline CDR1 and CDR2 sequences are SGHAT and FQNNGV. This CDR3 region has 16 residues. The junction had 10 bases not matched to a gene; V was cut back by 4 bases and J by 2 bases. The CDR3 is CASSSPPTGINTEAFF. The DNA for the CDR3 is TGTGCCAGCAGCTCTCCCCCGACAGGGATAAACACTGAAGCTTTCTTT.

Concerning this clone: This CDR3 is also generated by other DNA sequences in the sample. This chain links TRBV12-3 or TRBV12-4 with TRBJ1-2, with a possible D match to TRBD1 (6 bases). The CDR3 is 12 residues long. The V end was cut by 3 bases, the J end by 5 bases, with 7 bases between. CDR3 region: CASSFQGYGYTF. CDR3 DNA sequence: TGTGCCAGCAGTTTCCAGGGGTATGGCTACACCTTC.

The chain combines TRBV6-6 with TRBJ1-2, with 8 bases aligning to TRBD1. With V trimmed by 5 bases and J by 4 bases, 12 bases remained unmatched. This CDR3 has 16 amino acids. Germline V gene sequence: CDR1 MNHNY, CDR2 SVGAGI (reference sequence). The CDR3 region is CASSRYDRGASYGYTF. The CDR3 DNA is TGTGCCAGCAGTCGATACGACAGGGGAGCTAGCTATGGCTACACCTTC.

The V and J genes are TRBV7-7 and TRBJ2-1; TRBD2 matches 13 bases. Germline loops: CDR1 SSHAT, CDR2 FNYEAQ (reference sequence). The CDR3 is 16 residues long. The V segment lost 1 base and the J segment 8 bases; nucleotides outside the gene matches: 5. The CDR3 region is CASSLGLAGGADEQFF. The CDR3 DNA sequence: TGTGCCAGCAGCTTAGGACTAGCGGGGGGCGCGGATGAGCAGTTCTTC.

The chain links TRBV6-6 to TRBJ1-4, with D possibly TRBD1 on 6 matching bases. Germline V CDR1 and CDR2: MNHNY, SVGAGI (reference sequence). The CDR3 is 14 amino acids. The V and J ends lost 5 bases and 4 bases respectively, with 11 bases between them. Here the CDR3 DNA reads TGTGCCAGCAGTCCCAAGGGGGGTAATGAAAAACTGTTTTTT. It is translated as CASSPKGGNEKLFF.

The chain links TRBV5-4 to TRBJ1-2; 7 positions match TRBD1. Germline values: CDR1 SGHNT, CDR2 YYREEE (reference sequence). J was trimmed by 6 bases and V by 4 bases; bases with no gene match: 9. This CDR3 comprises 14 residues. The CDR3 reads CASSPGGGTDGYTF. The CDR3 nucleotides read TGTGCCAGCAGCCCAGGGGGAGGGACAGATGGCTACACCTTC. Using reference TRBV5-4 and TRBJ1-2 for the parts outside the CDR3, the full variable domain is ETGVTQSPTHLIKTRGQQVTLRCSSQSGHNTVSWYQQALGQGPQFIFQYYREEENGRGNFPPRFSGLQFPNYSSELNVNALELDDSALYLCASSPGGGTDGYTFGSGTRLTVV.

This chain joins TRBV4-3 and TRBJ2-7; D remains ambiguous. The CDR3 covers 15 residues. V was pared by 0 bases and J by 0 bases, with 9 bases between. Germline CDR1 is LGHNA and CDR2 is YSLEER. This chain's CDR3 is CASSQDEGHSYEQYF. CDR3 DNA: TGCGCCAGCAGCCAAGATGAAGGCCACTCCTACGAGCAGTACTTC.

This clone was seen just once. V and J are TRBV14 and TRBJ1-6; D gene uncertain. The germline CDR1 and CDR2 sequences are SGHDN and FVKESK. This CDR3 is 13 amino acids long. V was shortened by 0 bases and J by 11 bases, with 8 bases between the two germline ends. Here the CDR3 DNA reads TGTGCCAGCAGCCAAGATTCCTGGACACCCCTCCACTTT. This sequence encodes CASSQDSWTPLHF.

The J gene is TRBJ1-5, the V gene TRBV6-2 or TRBV6-3; D perhaps matches TRBD1 (5 bases). Germline V gene lookup returns CDR1 MNHEY and CDR2 SVGEGT. The CDR3 runs 17 residues. The V end lost 0 bases, the J end lost 1 base, and 13 bases lay between the germline ends. The CDR3 sequence: CASSYSTRGISNQPQHF. The DNA of the CDR3 is TGTGCCAGCAGTTACTCGACCCGGGGGATCAGCAATCAGCCCCAGCATTTT.

The rearrangement joins TRBV15 to TRBJ1-2, with 10 positions matching TRBD1. This CDR3 region has 15 residues. V was clipped by 1 base and J by 7 bases; unmatched bases: 6. Per germline, CDR1 LNHNV and CDR2 YYDKDF (reference sequence). The CDR3 here is CATSRARDRGSGYTF. In DNA form, the CDR3 reads TGTGCCACCAGCAGAGCACGGGACAGGGGAAGTGGCTACACCTTC.

CDR3 sequence (DNA): TGCGCCAGCAGCTTGGAGGGGGGCGGAGCTTTCTTT. Translating gives CASSLEGGGAFF. The chain joins TRBV5-1 to TRBJ1-1; possibly TRBD1 for D (6 bases). V was pared by 0 bases and J by 10 bases, with 10 bases between. CDR3 length equals 12 residues. Germline CDR1 and CDR2: SGHRS and YFSETQ.

The CDR3 reads CASSPGQSQETQYF. The CDR3 coding sequence is TGCGCCAGCAGCCCTGGACAGTCCCAAGAGACCCAGTACTTC. The chain combines TRBV5-1 with TRBJ2-5, with D possibly being TRBD1 (6 bases). Germline V gives CDR1 SGHRS, CDR2 YFSETQ. The CDR3 is made up of 14 amino acids. Trimming pared 4 bases from V and 1 base from J, leaving 11 bases between.